This T cell receptor (beta chain) appears in the sequencing data of a study of cytotoxic CD8 clonotypes in ibrutinib-treated CLL. Overall study: Response material was collected after a median about 11 months of treatment, range 6 to 36. Study-level points and caveats: Public clonotypes, an uncommon group, contracted or remained stable on treatment. Patients with sustained remission and those progressing were sampled at differing times.

Method: immunoSEQ multiplex PCR; TCRdb's copy keeps in-frame clones and lacks some. The data contain about 180,000 clones, less than 85% of them singletons. Worth noting for this clone: Its antigen is unknown.

The receptor was derived from a human donor with chronic lymphocytic leukemia. Material: PBMCs, obtained after 24 months of ibrutinib treatment.

CDR3 amino acids: CASSRDGGYTF. The CDR3 DNA sequence: TGCGCCAGCAGCCGAGATGGGGGCTACACCTTC. The chain links TRBV4-3 to TRBJ1-2; no firm D call. In germline, CDR1 is LGHNA, CDR2 YSLEER. This CDR3 is 11 amino acids long. V was shortened by 4 bases and J by 8 bases, with 8 bases between the two germline ends.